These 20 T cell receptor beta chains were sequenced from one sample in a study of blood T cell repertoires in COVID-19. TCRdb's copy holds only in-frame clones and misses some; the assay was immunoSEQ multiplex PCR. The profile shows 75,000 to 100,000 clones, around 87% of them singletons. The sample was peripheral blood. Receptor source: a human donor with acute or convalescent COVID-19. The donor label of this sample is uncertain.

This rearrangement joins TRBV12-5 to TRBJ2-5, with D maybe TRBD1 (5 bases). The germline V gene has CDR1 LGHNT and CDR2 FRNRAP. There are 14 residues in the CDR3. V dropped 6 bases and J dropped 5 bases, with 16 bases sitting between them. The CDR3 sequence: CASGKDIIRETQYF. CDR3 bases: TGTGCTAGTGGCAAGGACATCATAAGGGAGACCCAGTACTTC.

J is TRBJ2-7 and V is TRBV19, with D possibly matching TRBD1 (6 bases). V was cut by 5 bases and J by 4 bases, with 15 bases left in between. Germline V gene lookup returns CDR1 LNHDA and CDR2 SQIVND (reference sequence). The CDR3 loop spans 14 amino acids. CDR3 residues: CASSPNRDLYEQYF. For the CDR3, the DNA is TGTGCCAGTAGTCCCAACAGGGACCTATACGAGCAGTACTTC.

V gene TRBV28 combines with J gene TRBJ2-3; a weak D match, TRBD2 (6 bases). Per germline, CDR1 MDHEN and CDR2 SYDVKM. Trimming shortened V by 6 bases and J by 3 bases, and 13 bases separated the two germline ends. This CDR3 is built from 14 residues. This CDR3 is CASRDGTPTDTQYF. The DNA of the CDR3 is TGTGCCAGCAGGGATGGGACTCCAACAGATACGCAGTATTTT.

This clone has just one count. V and J are TRBV4-2 and TRBJ2-3; maybe TRBD2 (6 bases). The CDR3 contains 14 residues. In germline, CDR1 is LGHNA, CDR2 YNFKEQ. V shed 0 bases and J shed 6 bases, with 10 bases lying between them. This CDR3 reads CASSQETSWDTQYF. CDR3 nucleotides: TGTGCCAGCAGCCAAGAGACTAGTTGGGATACGCAGTATTTT.

This clone was counted between two and nine times. The DNA for the CDR3 is TGTGCCAGCAGCCCGACAGGGGTAGACGAGCAGTACTTC. Translated, it gives CASSPTGVDEQYF. V is TRBV5-4 and J is TRBJ2-7, with 8 bases aligning to TRBD1. The length of the CDR3 is 13 residues. Trimming at V came to 4 bases and at J to 5 bases, leaving 5 bases not matched to a gene. Germline V gene lookup returns CDR1 SGHNT and CDR2 YYREEE (reference sequence). The variable domain in full, with the rest retrieved from reference TRBV5-4 and TRBJ2-7, is ETGVTQSPTHLIKTRGQQVTLRCSSQSGHNTVSWYQQALGQGPQFIFQYYREEENGRGNFPPRFSGLQFPNYSSELNVNALELDDSALYLCASSPTGVDEQYFGPGTRLTVT.

The V call is TRBV21-1, the J call TRBJ2-1; TRBD2 is taken as the D call from the table, unchecked against the DNA. TRBV21-1 is deemed a pseudogene. This CDR3 has 19 residues. CDR3: CASSARTSGGGSSYNEQFF. CDR3 DNA sequence: TGTGCCAGCAGCGCCCGGACTAGCGGGGGGGGGAGCTCCTACAATGAGCAGTTCTTC.

This clone has just one count. The CDR3 DNA is TGCGCCAGCACCTCGGGGGGCAGGGAGACCCAGTACTTC. Its translation: CASTSGGRETQYF. The chain carries TRBV5-1 and TRBJ2-5, with TRBD2 as a possible D gene (7 bases). Per germline, CDR1 SGHRS and CDR2 YFSETQ. With 6 bases removed from V and 5 bases from J, the gap between germline ends came to 14 bases. CDR3 length: 13 residues.

The chain couples TRBV5-6 to TRBJ2-7, with 10 bases lining up with TRBD1. J lost 3 bases, V lost 2 bases, and 5 bases had no gene match. The germline gives CDR1 SGHDT, CDR2 YYEEEE. This CDR3 is 15 amino acids long. CDR3 sequence reads: CASSFWDRGYYEQYF. The CDR3 nucleotides read TGTGCCAGCAGCTTCTGGGACAGGGGCTACTACGAGCAGTACTTC.

The chain uses TRBV6-6 and TRBJ2-3; TRBD2 agrees at 11 bases. The ends lost 5 bases at V and 5 bases at J; junction bases unmatched: 6. From germline, CDR1 is MNHNY and CDR2 SVGAGI (reference sequence). The CDR3 contains 15 residues. In DNA form, the CDR3 reads TGTGCCAGCAGTGCGGGACTAGCGGAGTTAGATACGCAGTATTTT. As protein: CASSAGLAELDTQYF.

In its sample, this clone was seen once. The V call is TRBV7-2, the J call TRBJ2-7; possibly TRBD2 for D (7 bases). Between the trimmed V and J ends, which lost 5 bases and 4 bases, there was a span of 18 bases. This CDR3 spans 15 amino acids. CDR1 is SGHTA and CDR2 is FQGNSA in the germline V gene. This CDR3 is CASSATPGGAYEQYF. The CDR3 bases are TGTGCCAGCAGCGCCACCCCGGGGGGCGCTTACGAGCAGTACTTC.

In DNA form, the CDR3 reads TGTGCCAGCAGCCGGGACAGGAGAACAGATACGCAGTATTTT. As protein: CASSRDRRTDTQYF. V and J are TRBV6-5 and TRBJ2-3; 8 nucleotides agree with TRBD1. The CDR3 covers 14 residues. Per the germline V gene, CDR1 is MNHEY and CDR2 is SVGAGI. J lost 3 bases, V lost 6 bases, and 5 bases had no gene match.

This clone was recorded once. This rearrangement joins TRBV7-8 to TRBJ1-1, with D maybe TRBD1 (5 bases). The CDR3 sequence is 14 residues long. Trimming removed 1 base from V and 4 bases from J, with 10 bases in between. From germline, CDR1 is SGHVS and CDR2 FQNEAQ. The DNA for the CDR3 is TGTGCCAGCAGCTTAGTAGGGGTGAGCACTGAAGCTTTCTTT. Protein sequence: CASSLVGVSTEAFF.

In this sample, this clone turned up a few times. The chain has TRBV19 and TRBJ1-1, with TRBD1 matching over 7 bases. V trimming: 5 bases; J trimming: 6 bases; junction bases outside the gene matches: 12. Per germline, CDR1 LNHDA and CDR2 SQIVND (reference sequence). The CDR3 consists of 15 residues. The CDR3 reads CASSGGDSKGAEAFF. CDR3 DNA sequence: TGTGCCAGTAGTGGAGGGGACAGCAAAGGCGCTGAAGCTTTCTTT.

This clone was recorded only once. This rearrangement joins TRBV5-5 to TRBJ2-5, with 10 positions matching TRBD1. The V and J ends lost 2 bases and 4 bases, in that order; junction bases with no gene match: 5. CDR3 size: 15 residues. Germline CDR1 is SGHKS and CDR2 is YYEKEE (reference sequence). For the CDR3, the DNA is TGTGCCAGCAGCTTCGGGACAGGGGCGTTAGAGACCCAGTACTTC. The encoded protein is CASSFGTGALETQYF.

The chain links TRBV6-5 to TRBJ1-5, with a tentative D call TRBD1 (6 bases). The germline V gene has CDR1 MNHEY and CDR2 SVGAGI. Trimming pared 8 bases from V and 3 bases from J, leaving 11 bases between. The CDR3 length is 13 residues. The CDR3 bases are TGTGCCAGCCGGGGGGCAGTCAATCAGCCCCAGCATTTT. Encoded protein: CASRGAVNQPQHF.

This clone was seen a handful of times. The chain uses TRBV24-1 and TRBJ1-2; 7 positions agree with TRBD1. The CDR3 is made up of 14 amino acids. CDR1 and CDR2 (germline): KGHDR, SFDVKD. V trimming: 2 bases; J trimming: 8 bases; junction bases outside the gene matches: 7. The CDR3 protein is CATSDYTGARGYTF. For the CDR3, the DNA is TGTGCCACCAGTGATTATACAGGGGCGAGAGGCTACACCTTC.

Only one count was recorded for this clone. The chain is built from TRBV5-1 and TRBJ2-5; 9 bases match TRBD1. Germline V gene sequence: CDR1 SGHRS, CDR2 YFSETQ. V shed 4 bases and J 5 bases; nucleotides not matched to a gene: 3. The CDR3 is 13 amino acids. The DNA of the CDR3 is TGCGCCAGCAGCACCGGGACAGGGGAGACCCAGTACTTC. Amino acid sequence: CASSTGTGETQYF.

V usage is TRBV30 and J usage is TRBJ2-2, with D unresolved. The V gene's germline CDR1 is GTSNPN and CDR2 SVGIG (reference sequence). The CDR3 contains 16 residues. Trimming took 0 bases from V and 1 from J, leaving 12 bases between them. CDR3 sequence reads: CAWSVENPWNTGELFF. CDR3 in DNA: TGTGCCTGGAGTGTCGAGAACCCTTGGAACACCGGGGAGCTGTTTTTT.

The chain couples TRBV12-3 or TRBV12-4 to TRBJ1-1; D gene unclear. CDR3 length: 13 amino acids. Between the trimmed V and J ends, which lost 1 base and 4 bases, there was a span of 7 bases. The chain's CDR3 is CASSLGLPTEAFF. DNA of the CDR3: TGTGCCAGCAGTTTAGGGCTCCCCACTGAAGCTTTCTTT.

The rearrangement links TRBV9 to TRBJ2-2, with 10 positions matching TRBD2. V trimming: 4 bases; J trimming: 6 bases; junction bases outside the gene matches: 9. This CDR3 contains 16 residues. Germline V gene data show CDR1 as SGDLS and CDR2 as YYNGEE. CDR3 DNA: TGTGCCAGCAGCTGGGGACTAGCGAGTTTAGCCGGGGAGCTGTTTTTT. The encoded protein is CASSWGLASLAGELFF.